These 23 T cell receptor beta chains came from one sample sequenced in a study of T cell clones after liver transplantation. TCRdb's copy holds only in-frame clones and misses some; the assay was immunoSEQ multiplex PCR. The table shows more than 7,000 clones, with roughly 79% occurring only once. Specimen: CD8+ T cells from blood, collected before liver transplant. The receptors stem from a human donor who received a liver transplant.

The rearrangement uses TRBV27 and TRBJ2-5; TRBD1 might be the D (6 bases). V lost 7 bases, J lost 4 bases, and 19 bases lay in between. Per the germline V gene, CDR1 is MNHEY and CDR2 is SMNVEV (reference sequence). The CDR3 extends over 15 amino acids. The CDR3 coding sequence is TGTGCCAGCAACCCCGGGACACTTGAAGGAGAGACCCAGTACTTC. As protein: CASNPGTLEGETQYF.

The V and J genes are TRBV7-3 and TRBJ2-1, with D maybe TRBD2 (6 bases). Trimming removed 1 base from V and 1 base from J, with 11 bases in between. This CDR3 spans 16 amino acids. Germline CDR1 is SGHTA and CDR2 is FQGTGA. The CDR3: CASSLRGLASYNEQFF. The DNA of the CDR3 is TGTGCCAGCAGCTTAAGGGGTCTAGCGTCCTACAATGAGCAGTTCTTC.

This clone was seen a handful of times. J is TRBJ1-1 and V is TRBV9, with D possibly TRBD1 on 5 matching bases. CDR3 length equals 11 residues. Trimming stripped 7 bases from V and 7 bases from J, with 11 bases between. The germline gives CDR1 SGDLS, CDR2 YYNGEE. Written as DNA, the CDR3 is TGTGCCAGCGGGGCAGGAAATGAAGCTTTCTTT. It translates to CASGAGNEAFF.

This clone showed up just once. The chain has TRBV27 and TRBJ2-2; D tentatively reads TRBD1 or TRBD2 (6 bases each). The ends were cut back, 3 bases at V and 6 bases at J, with 17 bases in the middle. The CDR3 is 16 residues long. Germline V gives CDR1 MNHEY, CDR2 SMNVEV (reference sequence). CDR3 sequence: CASSLWGAMAAGELFF. The CDR3 DNA reads as TGTGCCAGCAGTTTGTGGGGGGCAATGGCCGCCGGGGAGCTGTTTTTT.

This clone was seen only a few times. For the CDR3, the DNA is TGTGCCAGCAGGGCAGGGGGGAGCACCGGGGAGCTGTTTTTT. Translating gives CASRAGGSTGELFF. The chain is built from TRBV2 and TRBJ2-2, with D maybe TRBD1 (7 bases). CDR3 length: 14 residues. V dropped 6 bases and J dropped 4 bases, with 12 bases sitting between them. The germline V gene encodes CDR1 SNHLY and CDR2 FYNNEI.

The chain couples TRBV19 to TRBJ2-1, with 7 bases fitting TRBD1. The germline V gene has CDR1 LNHDA and CDR2 SQIVND (reference sequence). With 3 bases clipped from V and 7 bases from J, the junction kept 3 bases outside the gene matches. CDR3 length: 13 amino acids. CDR3 DNA sequence: TGTGCCAGTAGTATCATACAGGGGAATGAGCAGTTCTTC. Translated, it gives CASSIIQGNEQFF.

The J gene is TRBJ2-7, the V gene TRBV5-1; tentatively, D is TRBD1 or TRBD2 (6 bases each). V shed 0 bases and J shed 3 bases, with 10 bases lying between them. Germline CDR1 SGHRS, CDR2 YFSETQ. The CDR3 covers 14 residues. The CDR3 loop reads CASSLEGGIYEQYF. Written as DNA, the CDR3 is TGCGCCAGCAGCTTGGAGGGGGGTATCTACGAGCAGTACTTC.

The chain carries TRBV4-1 and TRBJ1-4, with no clear D. The germline CDR1 and CDR2 sequences are MGHRA and YSYEKL. The CDR3 runs 14 residues. Trimming took 3 bases from V and 10 from J, leaving 15 bases between them. DNA of the CDR3: TGCGCCAGCAGCCACATCGGCGAACAACCAAAACTGTTTTTT. This translates into CASSHIGEQPKLFF.

V and J are TRBV7-9 and TRBJ2-1; TRBD2 agrees at 12 bases. In germline, CDR1 is SEHNR, CDR2 FQNEAQ (reference sequence). V gave up 5 bases and J gave up 6 bases; unmatched junction bases: 5. The CDR3 length is 15 residues. CDR3 sequence (DNA): TGTGCCAGCAGCCAAACGGGACTAGCGGGCAATGAGCAGTTCTTC. It codes for CASSQTGLAGNEQFF.

The rearrangement joins TRBV25-1 to TRBJ2-5; TRBD2 aligns across 7 bases. Per the germline V gene, CDR1 is MGHDK and CDR2 is SYGVNS. Losses at the gene ends were 6 bases for V and 4 bases for J; bases not matched to a gene: 8. The CDR3 contains 14 residues. The CDR3: CASSLPGRAETQYF. In nucleotides, the CDR3 is TGTGCCAGCAGCCTCCCAGGGAGGGCAGAGACCCAGTACTTC. Together with reference TRBV25-1 and TRBJ2-5, the CDR3 gives the full variable domain: EADIYQTPRYLVIGTGKKITLECSQTMGHDKMYWYQQDPGMELHLIHYSYGVNSTEKGDLSSESTVSRIRTEHFPLTLESARPSHTSQYLCASSLPGRAETQYFGPGTRLLVL.

The chain is built from TRBV4-1 and TRBJ2-5, with TRBD2 matching over 8 bases. The germline V gene encodes CDR1 MGHRA and CDR2 YSYEKL. V gave up 1 base and J gave up 5 bases; unmatched junction bases: 6. There are 15 residues in the CDR3. CDR3 DNA sequence: TGCGCCAGCAGCCAAGGACTAGCGCCGAGGGAGACCCAGTACTTC. Protein: CASSQGLAPRETQYF.

This sequence joins TRBV4-1 and TRBJ1-2; D call uncertain. The germline V and J ends were trimmed by 4 bases and 3 bases, with 15 bases remaining between them. Germline V CDR1 and CDR2: MGHRA, YSYEKL. This CDR3 is 15 amino acids long. The CDR3 DNA follows: TGCGCCAGCAGCCGAGACACACAAGTTGACTATGGCTACACCTTC. The encoded protein is CASSRDTQVDYGYTF.

The chain uses TRBV5-1 and TRBJ2-7; 9 nucleotides align to TRBD2. Germline V CDR1 and CDR2: SGHRS, YFSETQ. This CDR3 contains 18 residues. V shed 0 bases and J 4 bases; nucleotides not matched to a gene: 14. The CDR3 bases are TGCGCCAGCAGCTTGGGAGGGTTTGGGACTAGCAGGAGTTACGAGCAGTACTTC. Its protein is CASSLGGFGTSRSYEQYF.

The chain links TRBV7-9 to TRBJ2-4; 7 bases agree with TRBD1. The CDR3 consists of 17 residues. V trimming: 2 bases; J trimming: 0 bases; junction bases outside the gene matches: 7. CDR1 is SEHNR and CDR2 is FQNEAQ in the germline V gene (reference sequence). CDR3 residues: CASSLHRDSLAKNIQYF. Written as DNA, the CDR3 is TGTGCCAGCAGCTTACACCGGGACAGTCTAGCCAAAAACATTCAGTACTTC.

This chain uses TRBV6-5 with TRBJ1-5, with 7 bases aligning to TRBD1. Losses at the gene ends were 2 bases for V and 4 bases for J; bases not matched to a gene: 2. Germline assignment: CDR1 MNHEY and CDR2 SVGAGI. This CDR3 comprises 14 residues. The CDR3 reads CASSYGQENQPQHF. Written as DNA, the CDR3 is TGTGCCAGCAGTTACGGACAGGAAAATCAGCCCCAGCATTTT.

The chain has TRBV5-4 and TRBJ2-3; D may be TRBD1 or TRBD2 (5 bases each). CDR3 length: 15 residues. Between the trimmed V and J ends, which lost 5 bases and 0 bases, there was a span of 13 bases. From germline, CDR1 is SGHNT and CDR2 YYREEE (reference sequence). This CDR3 is CASRLWGGSTDTQYF. In nucleotides, the CDR3 is TGTGCCAGCAGGTTGTGGGGCGGGAGCACAGATACGCAGTATTTT.

This chain uses TRBV14 with TRBJ2-7; no firm D call. Germline assignment: CDR1 SGHDN and CDR2 FVKESK. The CDR3 has 16 residues. V was pared by 1 base and J by 1 base, with 14 bases between. CDR3 sequence: CASSQVGVPSSYEQYF. The CDR3 region has the DNA TGTGCCAGCAGCCAAGTTGGGGTGCCGAGTTCCTACGAGCAGTACTTC.

Only one count was recorded for this clone. The V gene is TRBV11-2, the J gene TRBJ2-1; 15 bases line up with TRBD2. This CDR3 spans 15 amino acids. The germline V gene encodes CDR1 SGHAT and CDR2 FQNNGV. Trimming removed 4 bases from V and 10 bases from J; junction bases left unmatched: 5. CDR3 loop: CASSSGLAGGGEQFF. The CDR3 bases are TGTGCCAGCAGCTCCGGACTAGCGGGAGGGGGCGAGCAGTTCTTC.

This clone showed up just a few times. The V and J genes are TRBV9 and TRBJ1-1, with D unresolved. V was cut by 0 bases and J by 5 bases, with 20 bases left in between. The CDR3 consists of 17 residues. CDR1 is SGDLS, CDR2 YYNGEE, per germline. The CDR3 reads CASSVGNEEQGWTEAFF. CDR3 nucleotides: TGTGCCAGCAGCGTAGGGAATGAGGAACAAGGGTGGACTGAAGCTTTCTTT.

The genes are TRBV15 and TRBJ2-1; the D is unclear. Germline V gene data show CDR1 as LNHNV and CDR2 as YYDKDF (reference sequence). The V and J ends lost 0 bases and 3 bases respectively, with 6 bases between them. This CDR3 has 14 amino acids. CDR3 residues: CATSREGDYNEQFF. Written as DNA, the CDR3 is TGTGCCACCAGCAGAGAGGGTGACTACAATGAGCAGTTCTTC.

The chain joins TRBV6-5 to TRBJ2-7; D unresolved. Per germline, CDR1 MNHEY and CDR2 SVGAGI. Trimming removed 5 bases at V and 0 bases at J, with 11 bases between. The CDR3 sequence is 14 residues long. The CDR3 here is CASSLLLTSYEQYF. The CDR3, as DNA: TGTGCCAGCAGTCTGCTACTAACCTCCTACGAGCAGTACTTC.

This clone is large (0.1 to 1%) within its sample. This sample also contains other DNA sequences that code for the same CDR3. The chain links TRBV4-1 to TRBJ1-1; 7 bases fit TRBD1. V gave up 0 bases and J gave up 5 bases; unmatched junction bases: 6. The CDR3 runs 15 residues. Germline CDR1 reads MGHRA; CDR2 reads YSYEKL. This CDR3 is CASSQDGSGGTEAFF. CDR3 sequence (DNA): TGCGCCAGCAGCCAAGATGGGTCAGGGGGGACTGAAGCTTTCTTT.

This clone was seen a handful of times. The chain is built from TRBV7-2 and TRBJ2-6; D remains ambiguous. The CDR3 has 16 residues. The ends were cut back, 4 bases at V and 0 bases at J, with 10 bases in the middle. From germline, CDR1 is SGHTA and CDR2 FQGNSA. The CDR3 here is CASSSPLGSGANVLTF. As DNA, the CDR3 is TGTGCCAGCAGCTCGCCCCTGGGCTCTGGGGCCAACGTCCTGACTTTC.